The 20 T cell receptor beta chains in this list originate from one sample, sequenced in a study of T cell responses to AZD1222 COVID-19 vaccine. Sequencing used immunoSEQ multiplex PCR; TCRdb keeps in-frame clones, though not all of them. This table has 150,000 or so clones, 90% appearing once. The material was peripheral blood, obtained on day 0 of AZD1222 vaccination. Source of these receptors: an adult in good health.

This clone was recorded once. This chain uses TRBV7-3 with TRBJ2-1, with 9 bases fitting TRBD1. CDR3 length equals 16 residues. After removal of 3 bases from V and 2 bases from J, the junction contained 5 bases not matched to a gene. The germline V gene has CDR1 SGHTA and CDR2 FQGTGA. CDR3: CASSLTGGRPYNEQFF. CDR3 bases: TGTGCCAGCAGCTTGACAGGGGGTAGGCCCTACAATGAGCAGTTCTTC.

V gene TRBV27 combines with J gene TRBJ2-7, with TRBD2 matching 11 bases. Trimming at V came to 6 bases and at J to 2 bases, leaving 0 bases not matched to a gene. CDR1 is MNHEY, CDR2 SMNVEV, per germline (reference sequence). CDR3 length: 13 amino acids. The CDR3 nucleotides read TGTGCCAGCAGGGGACTAGCGGCCTACGAGCAGTACTTC. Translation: CASRGLAAYEQYF.

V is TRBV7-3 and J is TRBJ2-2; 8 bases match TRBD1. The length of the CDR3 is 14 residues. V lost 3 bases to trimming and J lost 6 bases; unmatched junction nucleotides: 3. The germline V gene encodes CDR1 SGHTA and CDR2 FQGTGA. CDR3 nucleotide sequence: TGTGCCAGCAGCTTGGACAGGGTATCCGGGGAGCTGTTTTTT. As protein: CASSLDRVSGELFF.

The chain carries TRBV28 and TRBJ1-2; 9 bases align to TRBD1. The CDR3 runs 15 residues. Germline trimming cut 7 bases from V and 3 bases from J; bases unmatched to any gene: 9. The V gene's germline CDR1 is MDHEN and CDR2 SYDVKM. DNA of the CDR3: TGTGCCAGCACAACCGCGGGACAGGGCCACTATGGCTACACCTTC. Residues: CASTTAGQGHYGYTF.

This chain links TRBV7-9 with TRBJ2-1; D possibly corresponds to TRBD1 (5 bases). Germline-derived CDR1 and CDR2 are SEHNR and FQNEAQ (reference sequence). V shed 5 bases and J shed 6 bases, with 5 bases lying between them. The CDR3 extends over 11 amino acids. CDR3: CASSQGNEQFF. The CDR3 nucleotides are TGTGCCAGCAGCCAGGGCAATGAGCAGTTCTTC.

The CDR3 is CAISPGQGVDTEAFF. Here the CDR3 DNA reads TGTGCCATCAGTCCGGGACAGGGCGTCGACACTGAAGCTTTCTTT. The chain carries TRBV10-3 and TRBJ1-1; 9 bases fit TRBD1. The germline V gene has CDR1 ENHRY and CDR2 SYGVKD. V shed 5 bases and J 3 bases; nucleotides not matched to a gene: 7. The CDR3 length is 15 residues.

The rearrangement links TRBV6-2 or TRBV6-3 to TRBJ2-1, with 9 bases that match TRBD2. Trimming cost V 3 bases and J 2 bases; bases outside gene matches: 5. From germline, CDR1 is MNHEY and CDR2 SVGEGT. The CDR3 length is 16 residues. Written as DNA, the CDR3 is TGTGCCAGCAGTTATTCGGCTAGCGGGGCCTACAATGAGCAGTTCTTC. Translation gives CASSYSASGAYNEQFF.

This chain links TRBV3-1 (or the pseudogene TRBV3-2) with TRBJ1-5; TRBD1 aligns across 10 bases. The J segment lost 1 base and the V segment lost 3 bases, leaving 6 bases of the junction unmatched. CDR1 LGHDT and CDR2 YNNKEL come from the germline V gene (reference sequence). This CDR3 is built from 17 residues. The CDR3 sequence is CASSQAGTGASNQPQHF. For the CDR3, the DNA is TGTGCCAGCAGCCAGGCTGGGACAGGGGCGAGCAATCAGCCCCAGCATTTT.

The CDR3 DNA reads as TGTGCCATCAGTGAGACGGAGACTAGCGGGACGCAGTATTTT. Protein: CAISETETSGTQYF. The V call is TRBV10-3, the J call TRBJ2-3, with 10 bases that match TRBD2. The CDR3 sequence is 14 residues long. The V gene's germline CDR1 is ENHRY and CDR2 SYGVKD. V lost 2 bases and J lost 9; bases outside the gene matches: 5.

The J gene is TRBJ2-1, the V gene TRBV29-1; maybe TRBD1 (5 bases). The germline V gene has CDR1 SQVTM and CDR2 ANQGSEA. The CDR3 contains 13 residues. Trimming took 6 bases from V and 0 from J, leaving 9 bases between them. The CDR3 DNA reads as TGCAGCGTCGACAGAAGCTCCTACAATGAGCAGTTCTTC. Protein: CSVDRSSYNEQFF.

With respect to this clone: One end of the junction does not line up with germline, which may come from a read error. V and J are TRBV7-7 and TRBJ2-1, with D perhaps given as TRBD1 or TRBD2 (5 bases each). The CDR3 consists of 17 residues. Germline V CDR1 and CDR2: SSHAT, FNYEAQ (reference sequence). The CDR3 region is CASSLGVGTQPYNEQFF. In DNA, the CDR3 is TGTGCTAGCAGCTTAGGGGTCGGGACCCAACCCTACAATGAGCAGTTCTTC. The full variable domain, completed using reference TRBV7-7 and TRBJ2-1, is GAGVSQSPRYKVTKRGQDVTLRCDPISSHATLYWYQQALGQGPEFLTYFNYEAQPDKSGLPSDRFSAERPEGSISTLTIQRTEQRDSAMYRCASSLGVGTQPYNEQFFGPGTRLTVL.

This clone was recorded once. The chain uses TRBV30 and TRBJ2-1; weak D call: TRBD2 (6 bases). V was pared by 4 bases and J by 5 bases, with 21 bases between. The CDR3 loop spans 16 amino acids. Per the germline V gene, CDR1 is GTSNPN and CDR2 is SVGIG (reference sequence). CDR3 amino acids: CAWTDPSERFDNEQFF. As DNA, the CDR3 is TGTGCCTGGACAGATCCTAGCGAGCGGTTCGACAATGAGCAGTTCTTC.

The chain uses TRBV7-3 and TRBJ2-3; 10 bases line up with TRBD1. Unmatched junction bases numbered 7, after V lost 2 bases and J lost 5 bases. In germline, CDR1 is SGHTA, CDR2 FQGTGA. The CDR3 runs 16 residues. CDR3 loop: CASSLAGTGARDTQYF. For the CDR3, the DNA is TGTGCCAGCAGCTTAGCTGGGACAGGGGCCAGAGATACGCAGTATTTT.

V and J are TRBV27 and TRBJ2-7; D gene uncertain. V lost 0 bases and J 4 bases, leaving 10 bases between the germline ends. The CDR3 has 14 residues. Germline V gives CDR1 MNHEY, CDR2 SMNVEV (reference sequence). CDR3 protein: CASSLSEEAYEQYF. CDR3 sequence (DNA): TGTGCCAGCAGTTTATCTGAGGAAGCTTACGAGCAGTACTTC.

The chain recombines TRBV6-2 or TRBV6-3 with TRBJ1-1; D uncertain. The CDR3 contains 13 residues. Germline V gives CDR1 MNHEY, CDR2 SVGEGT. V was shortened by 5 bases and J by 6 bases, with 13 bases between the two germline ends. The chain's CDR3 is CASSKDAFSEAFF. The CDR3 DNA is TGTGCCAGCAGTAAGGATGCTTTCTCTGAAGCTTTCTTT.

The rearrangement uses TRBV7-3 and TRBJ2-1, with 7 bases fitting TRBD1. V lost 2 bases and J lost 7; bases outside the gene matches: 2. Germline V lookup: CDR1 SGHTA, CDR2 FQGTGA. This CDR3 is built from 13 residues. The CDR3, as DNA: TGTGCCAGCAGCTTAGACAGGGTAAATGAGCAGTTCTTC. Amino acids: CASSLDRVNEQFF.

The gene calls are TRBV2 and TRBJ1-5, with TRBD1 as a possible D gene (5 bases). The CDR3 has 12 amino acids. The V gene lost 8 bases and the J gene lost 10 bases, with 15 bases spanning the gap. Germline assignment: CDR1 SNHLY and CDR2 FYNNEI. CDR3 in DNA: TGTGCCAGCGGGACGGGTGTAGGTCCCCAGCATTTT. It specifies CASGTGVGPQHF. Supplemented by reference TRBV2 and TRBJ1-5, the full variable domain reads EPEVTQTPSHQVTQMGQEVILRCVPISNHLYFYWYRQILGQKVEFLVSFYNNEISEKSEIFDDQFSVERPDGSNFTLKIRSTKLEDSAMYFCASGTGVGPQHFGDGTRLSIL.

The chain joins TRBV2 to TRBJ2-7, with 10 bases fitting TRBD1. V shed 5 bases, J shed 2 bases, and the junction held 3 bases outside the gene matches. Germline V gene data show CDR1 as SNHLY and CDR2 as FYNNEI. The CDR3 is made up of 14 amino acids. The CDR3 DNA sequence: TGTGCCAGCAGTTCCGGGACAGGGGCCTACGAGCAGTACTTC. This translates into CASSSGTGAYEQYF.

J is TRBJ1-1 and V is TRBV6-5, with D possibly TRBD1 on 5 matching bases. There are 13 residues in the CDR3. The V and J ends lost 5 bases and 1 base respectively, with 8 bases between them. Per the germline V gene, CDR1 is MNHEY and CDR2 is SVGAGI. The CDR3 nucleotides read TGTGCCAGCAGTACAACAGGGAACACTGAAGCTTTCTTT. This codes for CASSTTGNTEAFF.

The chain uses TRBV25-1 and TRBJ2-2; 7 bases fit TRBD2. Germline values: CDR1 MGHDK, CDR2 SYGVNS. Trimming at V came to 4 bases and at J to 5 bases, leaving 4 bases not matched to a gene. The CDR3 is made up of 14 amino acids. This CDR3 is CASSATAGTGELFF. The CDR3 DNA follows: TGTGCCAGCAGTGCGACAGCGGGAACCGGGGAGCTGTTTTTT.